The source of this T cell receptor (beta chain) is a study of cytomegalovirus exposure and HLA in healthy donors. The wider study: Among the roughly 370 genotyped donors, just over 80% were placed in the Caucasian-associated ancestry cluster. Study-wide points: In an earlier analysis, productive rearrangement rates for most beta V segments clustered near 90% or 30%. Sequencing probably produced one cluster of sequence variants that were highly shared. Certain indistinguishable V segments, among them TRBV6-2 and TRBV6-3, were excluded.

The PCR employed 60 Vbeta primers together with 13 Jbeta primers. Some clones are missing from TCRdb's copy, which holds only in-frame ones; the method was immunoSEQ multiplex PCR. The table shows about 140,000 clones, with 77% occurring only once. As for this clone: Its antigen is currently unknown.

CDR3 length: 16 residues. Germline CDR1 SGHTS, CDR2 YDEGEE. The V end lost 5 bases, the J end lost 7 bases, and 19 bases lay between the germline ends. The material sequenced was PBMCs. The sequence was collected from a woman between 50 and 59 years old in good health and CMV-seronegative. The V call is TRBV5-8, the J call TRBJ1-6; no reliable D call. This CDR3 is CASSPTGLWENSPLHF. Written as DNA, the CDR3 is TGTGCCAGCAGTCCGACGGGCCTATGGGAGAATTCACCCCTCCACTTT.